This T cell receptor beta chain was identified in a study of low-dose radiotherapy and immunotherapy resistance in tumors. Across the whole study: The fractionation for Cohort 1 was 0.5 Gy per fraction every 2 weeks, totaling 6.5 Gy.

The time point: after trial treatment. Treatment denoted: LDRT plus nivolumab, ipilimumab, low-dose cyclophosphamide and aspirin (RACIN trial). This CDR3 contains 15 residues. Germline V gene data show CDR1 as ENHRY and CDR2 as SYGVKD. V dropped 2 bases and J dropped 6 bases, with 13 bases sitting between them. Primers targeting TRAV and TRBV primed first-strand cDNA, covering alpha and beta chains. The TCRs were subjected to amplification over about 20 PCR cycles employing a constant-region primer in conjunction with a V-primer adapter. TCRdb re-called the reads through MiXCR, storing one row per CDR3 protein. The repertoire holds about 80,000 distinct CDR3 sequences, with 15% to 20% as singletons.

The input for sequencing was PBMCs, taken after low-dose radiotherapy plus immunotherapy. The chain carries TRBV10-3 and TRBJ1-4, with D perhaps matching TRBD1 (5 bases). This receptor was obtained from a male donor with prostate cancer. The DNA of the CDR3 is TGTGCCATCAGTGAGGGGGGGAGCGCGGATGAAAAACTGTTTTTT. This sequence encodes CAISEGGSADEKLFF.